This TCR beta chain was sequenced during a study of T-cell memory formation after mild COVID-19. Study-wide results and limits: Specificity for SARS-CoV-2 was not confirmed among the second-wave clones peaking on day 37. Researchers found some responding clones in pre-infection memory, a sign that cross-reactive memory joined.

This clonotype was seen a handful of times. Its cognate antigen is unknown. TCRdb re-analysed the 5' RACE reads in MiXCR, keeping a single row per CDR3 protein. The sample yields more than 250,000 distinct CDR3 sequences, 16% seen once. This CDR3 is 14 amino acids long. Germline CDR1 and CDR2: MGHRA and YSYEKL. Trimming took off 4 bases at V and 3 bases at J, with 10 bases between the two ends. The chain recombines TRBV4-1 with TRBJ1-5, with D tentatively TRBD1 (5 bases). Sequencing used PBMCs or a T cell subset sorted from them (not recorded which). This TCR was recovered from a young man who had mild COVID-19 (a few samples of this study predate the infection). Cell type and time point are not known. The chain's CDR3 is CASSPSGVNQPQHF. CDR3 sequence (DNA): TGCGCCAGCAGCCCCTCGGGGGTCAATCAGCCCCAGCATTTT.